This T cell receptor (beta chain) was found in a study of blood T cell repertoires in COVID-19 (TCRdb year 2020). About the investigation overall: Samples from collaborators originated in the United States, Italy and Spain and spanned both the acute and convalescent phases of COVID-19. The prospective study material was composed of cDNA or gDNA derived from T cells, B-cell-depleted T cells, or PBMCs. Subjects who had been exposed to COVID-19, were actively infected with it, or had recovered from it provided the deeply sampled blood TCRbeta repertoires that made up the dataset. The repertoires were released in a freely available public database meant as a resource for research on the immune response to SARS-CoV-2. Samples came from the ongoing ImmuneRACE study (first 160 participants) plus 1,254 subjects from 6 global collaborators. A de-identified subject ID, COVID-19 status, age in years and sex were almost always included in the sample metadata. Where available, HLA class I and class II types were obtained from metadata supplied by the sample provider rather than from assay-based typing. What the work shows at the level of the full study, not this receptor alone: Clinical and demographic metadata were provided uncurated, with the amount varying by source and participant.

TCRbeta CDR3 regions were amplified from genomic DNA using the immunoSEQ Assay, a bias-controlled multiplex PCR. The authors' pipeline ran thus. The number of nucleated cells in each sample was estimated by amplification of reference gene primers within the assay. To quantify the absolute abundance of each unique TCRbeta CDR3 rearrangement, sequence reads were collapsed and filtered. For each sample, productive Simpson clonality was calculated by taking the square root of Simpson's diversity index across productive rearrangements. This is the immuneACCESS table as TCRdb keeps it, with only in-frame sequences that have V and J called. A part of the clones is gone; compared with another copy, unresolved V genes explain less than half, and the rest is unexplained. That table supplies the V and J calls and clone size; D and trimming were determined from the DNA. For this sample there are approximately 150,000 clones; over 70% appear just once. The ten largest clonotypes hold about 37% of the sample.

Trimmed from V: 3 bases; trimmed from J: 2 bases; junction bases lacking a gene match: 4. The CDR3 starts with the cysteine, ends with the phenylalanine, and has 16 residues. Only the CDR3 DNA is retained, 48 bases long and in frame from the first base. CDR1 and CDR2, looked up from the germline V gene, are SGHTA and FQGNSA. Samples from volunteer blood donors who had recovered from COVID-19 were contributed by a second Seattle source. Each collaborating institution followed its own protocols to collect whole blood in K2EDTA tubes. For TCRbeta analysis, collaborator samples were shipped as frozen whole blood, as isolated PBMCs, or as DNA extracted from either sample type. Of note for this clone: No cognate antigen has been identified for it. No base-level quality is on record; no much larger clone is a single base apart.

This TCR derives from a man over 45 who had recovered from COVID-19. The chain links TRBV7-2 with TRBJ1-5, with TRBD1 matching 10 junction bases. What was sequenced was peripheral blood. For the CDR3, the sequence is CASSFYGQGGNQPQHF. DNA sequence: TGTGCCAGCAGCTTCTACGGACAGGGGGGCAATCAGCCCCAGCATTTT.